This TCR beta chain came from a study of blood T cells in healthy people across ages. Points from the study as a whole: Samples with more naive T cells showed higher observed beta diversity. Whereas aged donors had fewer naive CD4+ cells, long-lived donors had more of them and higher diversity.

Then a second PCR, running about 6 to 11 cycles, was carried out with a sample-barcoded 5' primer and a J-beta primer mix. Tagging of each cDNA molecule was performed by a template-switch adaptor with 12 random nucleotides. TCRdb redid the calling of the 5' RACE reads with MiXCR, one entry per CDR3 protein. The repertoire holds about 1.7 million distinct CDR3 sequences, with roughly 27% as singletons. Note on this clonotype: Its antigen is as yet unknown.

The germline CDR1 and CDR2 sequences are SGHRS and YFSETQ. Trimming removed 5 bases from V and 0 bases from J; junction bases left unmatched: 12. There are 17 residues in the CDR3. Each sample yielded at least 6 micrograms of PBMC total RNA. V is TRBV5-1 and J is TRBJ2-3; the match to TRBD2 covers 7 bases. The receptor was derived from a woman in her twenties or thirties in good health. Sequencing input: blood. For the CDR3, the DNA is TGCGCCAGCAGGACGCAGTCTAGCGGAGCTAGCACAGATACGCAGTATTTT. Protein product: CASRTQSSGASTDTQYF.